A selection of T cell receptor beta chains follows, all from one sample in a study of blood T cells in healthy people across ages. TCRdb called the 5' RACE reads again in MiXCR, with one record for every CDR3 protein. The profile shows 1.2 million to 1.5 million distinct CDR3 sequences, around 59% of them singletons. Sequenced material: blood. The receptors originated from a man aged 18 to 35 in good health. Both conserved end residues are part of each CDR3.

J | length | V | CDR3
TRBJ2-1 | 16 | TRBV5-1 | CASSSKGTSVFNEQFF
TRBJ2-1 | 13 | TRBV6-2/TRBV6-3 | CASSYTQGGEQFF
TRBJ1-5 | 14 | TRBV7-2 | CASREEVFGQPQHF
TRBJ2-3 | 16 | TRBV3-1 | CASSQARTGVTDTQYF
TRBJ2-7 | 12 | TRBV4-2 | CASRGGSHEQYF
TRBJ1-5 | 15 | TRBV12-3/TRBV12-4 | CASTQGQGGNQPQHF
TRBJ2-7 | 13 | TRBV7-7 | CASSSLPFTEQYF
TRBJ1-5 | 17 | TRBV20-1 | CSAGVQGRANSNQPQHF
TRBJ2-6 | 17 | TRBV5-1 | CASSLLAGTSGANVLTF
TRBJ2-3 | 16 | TRBV3-1 | CASSQPGLGGADTQYF
TRBJ2-7 | 13 | TRBV6-2/TRBV6-3 | CASSGAVSYEQYF
TRBJ2-3 | 14 | TRBV29-1 | CSVEEGGVTDTQYF
TRBJ2-3 | 13 | TRBV20-1 | CSAEREWVDTQYF
TRBJ2-1 | 13 | TRBV14 | CASSQWGDNEQFF
TRBJ2-7 | 13 | TRBV7-6 | CASSFRTTYEQYF
TRBJ2-5 | 12 | TRBV20-1 | CSATGGYETQYF
TRBJ2-1 | 12 | TRBV5-1 | CASSLIQREQFF
TRBJ2-5 | 15 | TRBV20-1 | CSASYNNGGSGTQYF
TRBJ2-7 | 15 | TRBV7-6 | CASSLQPSGPYEQYF
TRBJ1-6 | 12 | TRBV27 | CASTNRGSPLHF
TRBJ1-6 | 15 | TRBV20-1 | CSARRVGADYSPLHF
TRBJ1-5 | 13 | TRBV9 | CASSASHGQPQHF
TRBJ2-3 | 18 | TRBV4-1 | CASSQAVQREYATDTQYF
TRBJ2-1 | 16 | TRBV27 | CASSLRSGGAWNEQFF
TRBJ2-3 | 15 | TRBV28 | CASSAGGQGTDTQYF